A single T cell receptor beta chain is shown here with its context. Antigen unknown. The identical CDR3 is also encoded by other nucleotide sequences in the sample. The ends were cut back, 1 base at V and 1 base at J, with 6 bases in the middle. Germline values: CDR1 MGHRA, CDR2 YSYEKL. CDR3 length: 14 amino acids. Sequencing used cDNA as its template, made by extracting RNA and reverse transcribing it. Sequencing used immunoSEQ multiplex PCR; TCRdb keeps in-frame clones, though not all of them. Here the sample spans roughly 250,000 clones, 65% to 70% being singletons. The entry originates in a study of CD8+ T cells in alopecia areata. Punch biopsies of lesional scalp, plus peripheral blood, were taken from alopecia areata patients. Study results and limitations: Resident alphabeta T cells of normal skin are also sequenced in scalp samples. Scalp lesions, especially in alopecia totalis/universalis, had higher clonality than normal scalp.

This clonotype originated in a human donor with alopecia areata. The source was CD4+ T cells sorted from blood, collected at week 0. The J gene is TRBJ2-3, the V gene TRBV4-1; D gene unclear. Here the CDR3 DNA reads TGCGCCAGCAGCCAAGTAGGTGGCACAGATACGCAGTATTTT. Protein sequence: CASSQVGGTDTQYF.